This T cell receptor beta chain was obtained from a study of somatic mutations in cytotoxic T cells in rheumatoid arthritis. The wider study: After diagnosis, patient blood (30 ml EDTA) was drawn right away, before any treatment was given. Once the diagnosis had been made, follow-up samples were gathered while patients were receiving immunosuppressive therapy such as methotrexate, hydroxychloroquine and sulfasalazine.

The CDR3 length is 15 residues. Germline V gene sequence: CDR1 SEHNR, CDR2 FQNEAQ (reference sequence). With V trimmed by 5 bases and J by 4 bases, 3 bases remained unmatched. After CD4+ and CD8+ cells were isolated by positive magnetic bead selection, their purity was checked by flow cytometry. Libraries were prepared by immunoSEQ multiplex PCR; TCRdb keeps only in-frame clonotypes and omits some of them. This sample has under 5,000 clones, with 75% to 85% found just once. Remarks on this clone: The antigen remains undetermined.

Whole-study results and caveats: Each of about an eighth of the 65 patients had a largest CD8+ clone that made up more than 20% of CD8+ cells.

The sequence was obtained from a man aged 40-55 years with rheumatoid arthritis. The chain uses TRBV7-9 and TRBJ2-1; 12 bases are a match to TRBD2. The material was CD8+ T cells sorted from blood, obtained at a follow-up visit. The CDR3 bases are TGTGCCAGCAGCCGACTAGCGGGAGAATACAATGAGCAGTTCTTC. Amino acids: CASSRLAGEYNEQFF.